Sequencing of this T cell receptor (beta chain) was carried out in a study of cytomegalovirus exposure and HLA in healthy donors. Study-wide results and caveats: Solely CMV serostatus was available to characterize immune exposure.

Note on this clone: The antigen remains unidentified.

The study ran its PCR with 60 Vbeta and 13 Jbeta primers. Only in-frame clones appear in the TCRdb table, and some are missing; sequencing was by immunoSEQ multiplex PCR. The repertoire holds some 120,000 clones, 60% to 85% seen once, with about 3.4% in the top ten. V was clipped by 5 bases and J by 3 bases; unmatched bases: 7. The CDR3 length is 16 residues. Germline CDR1 reads SGHVS; CDR2 reads FQNEAQ. This sequence originates from a man aged 30 to 39 in good health and CMV-seronegative. The chain uses TRBV7-8 and TRBJ2-1; TRBD2 matches at 10 bases. The sample comprised PBMCs. In nucleotides, the CDR3 is TGTGCCAGCAGCCCACTAGCGGGGCTCGTCTACAATGAGCAGTTCTTC. Protein sequence: CASSPLAGLVYNEQFF.